One and the same sample provided the 13 T cell receptor beta chains below, sequenced in a study of cytomegalovirus exposure and HLA in healthy donors. The repertoire was sequenced with immunoSEQ multiplex PCR; TCRdb's copy has only in-frame clones and lacks some. The sample includes 300,000 to 450,000 clones, roughly 90% of them seen just once. Sequences were obtained from PBMCs. The receptors shown here come from a woman aged 18-29 years in good health and CMV-seronegative.

This chain connects TRBV10-2 to TRBJ1-3; tentatively, D is TRBD1 (6 bases). CDR1 is WSHSY, CDR2 SAAADI, per germline. V was trimmed by 3 bases and J by 2 bases, leaving 11 bases between them. This CDR3 is 15 amino acids long. The CDR3 spells CASSEGRTAGNTIYF. For the CDR3, the DNA is TGCGCCAGCAGTGAAGGCAGGACAGCTGGAAACACCATATATTTT.

V and J are TRBV27 and TRBJ2-3; a possible D gene is TRBD1 (5 bases). The length of the CDR3 is 15 residues. With 2 bases removed from V and 2 bases from J, the gap between germline ends came to 11 bases. Looked up from germline, CDR1 is MNHEY and CDR2 is SMNVEV (reference sequence). The CDR3: CASSLQQGFTDTQYF. CDR3 coding DNA: TGTGCCAGCAGTTTACAGCAGGGTTTCACAGATACGCAGTATTTT.

The chain uses TRBV7-6 and TRBJ2-2; D not resolved. V lost 4 bases, J lost 4 bases, and 10 bases lay in between. This CDR3 spans 14 amino acids. The V gene's germline CDR1 is SGHVS and CDR2 FNYEAQ. The CDR3 bases are TGTGCCAGCAGCTCTCTAGAGGCCACCGGGGAGCTGTTTTTT. Translation: CASSSLEATGELFF.

The CDR3 reads CASSTTGVGEKLFF. CDR3 bases: TGTGCCAGCAGCACGACAGGGGTAGGAGAAAAACTGTTTTTT. The rearrangement joins TRBV7-8 to TRBJ1-4; 8 bases line up with TRBD1. V shed 5 bases and J 8 bases; nucleotides not matched to a gene: 7. The germline gives CDR1 SGHVS, CDR2 FQNEAQ. This CDR3 comprises 14 residues.

The CDR3 region is CASSQGLAGTFSTDTQYF. As DNA, the CDR3 is TGTGCCAGCAGCCAGGGACTAGCGGGGACCTTTAGCACAGATACGCAGTATTTT. The chain couples TRBV4-2 to TRBJ2-3; TRBD2 aligns across 13 bases. Germline-derived CDR1 and CDR2 are LGHNA and YNFKEQ. Unmatched junction bases numbered 6, after V lost 3 bases and J lost 0 bases. The CDR3 contains 18 residues.

The chain recombines TRBV4-2 with TRBJ2-7; 7 bases map to TRBD2. CDR1 is LGHNA and CDR2 is YNFKEQ in the germline V gene. This CDR3 contains 16 residues. V lost 1 base to trimming and J lost 5 bases; unmatched junction nucleotides: 11. The CDR3 bases are TGTGCCAGCAGCCAAGGATTGGGGGACTACCATCACGAGCAGTACTTC. It specifies CASSQGLGDYHHEQYF.

Comment on this clone: Other DNA sequences in the same sample also yield this CDR3. The rearrangement joins TRBV27 to TRBJ2-1; D gene uncertain. The CDR3 length is 11 residues. The germline CDR1 and CDR2 sequences are MNHEY and SMNVEV (reference sequence). V was pared by 2 bases and J by 9 bases, with 5 bases between. The CDR3 loop reads CASSLGSEQFF. In nucleotides, the CDR3 is TGTGCCAGCAGTTTAGGCAGTGAGCAGTTCTTC.

This clone was observed once. The CDR3 region has the DNA TGTGCCAGCAGCCCCACCCCGTCGCAGGGGCCCACAGATACGCAGTATTTT. This codes for CASSPTPSQGPTDTQYF. The rearrangement uses TRBV5-5 and TRBJ2-3, with D maybe TRBD1 (6 bases). Looked up from germline, CDR1 is SGHKS and CDR2 is YYEKEE (reference sequence). Between the trimmed V and J ends, which lost 4 bases and 2 bases, there was a span of 20 bases. This CDR3 region has 17 residues.

V gene TRBV4-1 combines with J gene TRBJ2-1; TRBD1 might be the D (6 bases). Germline loops: CDR1 MGHRA, CDR2 YSYEKL. This CDR3 has 13 amino acids. V was cut by 5 bases and J by 6 bases, with 11 bases left in between. In nucleotides, the CDR3 is TGCGCCAGCAGCTACAGGGTCCCCAATGAGCAGTTCTTC. Amino acids: CASSYRVPNEQFF.

This chain connects TRBV28 to TRBJ2-2; 9 positions agree with TRBD1. CDR1 is MDHEN, CDR2 SYDVKM, per germline. V shed 5 bases, J shed 3 bases, and the junction held 7 bases outside the gene matches. CDR3 size: 16 residues. As DNA, the CDR3 is TGTGCCAGCAGTCCCGGGACAGGGCGCGACACCGGGGAGCTGTTTTTT. This gives the protein CASSPGTGRDTGELFF. Full variable domain (outside the CDR3, taken from reference TRBV28 and TRBJ2-2): DVKVTQSSRYLVKRTGEKVFLECVQDMDHENMFWYRQDPGLGLRLIYFSYDVKMKEKGDIPEGYSVSREKKERFSLILESASTNQTSMYLCASSPGTGRDTGELFFGEGSRLTVL.

V usage is TRBV6-1 and J usage is TRBJ1-2; 7 nucleotides agree with TRBD1. This CDR3 spans 15 amino acids. Germline V gene lookup returns CDR1 MNHNS and CDR2 SASEGT. V lost 4 bases and J lost 4; bases outside the gene matches: 9. The DNA for the CDR3 is TGTGCCAGCAGTGTAGACGTGACAGGGCTCTATGGCTACACCTTC. Amino acid sequence: CASSVDVTGLYGYTF.

The V gene is TRBV6-1, the J gene TRBJ2-7; weak D call: TRBD1 (5 bases). Trimming removed 6 bases from V and 2 bases from J, with 5 bases in between. The CDR3 has 11 residues. Germline CDR1 is MNHNS and CDR2 is SASEGT. This CDR3 is CASRTAYEQYF. The CDR3 DNA reads as TGTGCCAGCAGGACAGCCTACGAGCAGTACTTC.

CDR3 residues: CASSSTTGWTGELFF. The CDR3 nucleotides are TGTGCCAGCAGCTCTACCACAGGGTGGACCGGGGAGCTGTTTTTT. The chain joins TRBV11-2 to TRBJ2-2, with D possibly matching TRBD1 (6 bases). Trimming cost V 4 bases and J 5 bases, with 14 bases left between them. This CDR3 is 15 amino acids long. CDR1 is SGHAT and CDR2 is FQNNGV in the germline V gene. The full variable domain, with the rest looked up from reference TRBV11-2 and TRBJ2-2, is EAGVAQSPRYKIIEKRQSVAFWCNPISGHATLYWYQQILGQGPKLLIQFQNNGVVDDSQLPKDRFSAERLKGVDSTLKIQPAKLEDSAVYLCASSSTTGWTGELFFGEGSRLTVL.